Following are 32 T cell receptor beta chains from one sample sequenced in a study of T cells in women clearing cervical HPV infection. Clones were sequenced by immunoSEQ multiplex PCR, and TCRdb holds only the in-frame ones, with some missing. Its table records under 35,000 clones. What was sequenced was blood buffy coat. These receptors were obtained from a woman aged 18 to 75 with a cervical HPV16 infection that either progressed to CIN3+ or cleared (not recorded which).

Here the CDR3 reads CASSLTRGDYGQYF. The CDR3 DNA, read in part, is TGTGCCAGCAGCTTAACTAGGGGGGACTATGGT. J is TRBJ2-4 and V is TRBV7-9, with D perhaps TRBD2 (7 bases). The CDR3 extends 3 residues past the end of the read, so its final part is completed from the germline J gene. CDR3 length: 14 amino acids. The germline CDR1 and CDR2 sequences are SEHNR and FQNEAQ (reference sequence).

Note on this clone: The sequenced fragment ends 3 residues before the CDR3 boundary, so the rest is inferred from the germline J gene. The V and J genes are TRBV29-1 and TRBJ1-2; D may be TRBD1 (5 bases). The CDR3 contains 14 residues. Germline CDR1 reads SQVTM; CDR2 reads ANQGSEA. The sequenced CDR3 bases are TGCAGCGTTGAAGATAGAGTTCCCCCAGGGGGC. It encodes CSVEDRVPPGG. The CDR3 as a whole reads CSVEDRVPPGGYTF.

Regarding this clone: The CDR3 goes on 3 residues after the read ends, and that part is filled in from the germline J gene. The chain joins TRBV7-2 to TRBJ1-2; no definite D call. The CDR3 sequence is 13 residues long. The germline V gene has CDR1 SGHTA and CDR2 FQGNSA. The CDR3 is CASSPTGADTYTF. Incomplete CDR3 DNA: TGTGCCAGCAGCCCCACGGGTGCAGATACC.

Concerning this clone: The read is 3 residues too short to cover the CDR3 end, so that end is filled in from the germline J gene. The chain couples TRBV5-1 to TRBJ2-1, with 11 positions matching TRBD2. Germline CDR1 is SGHRS and CDR2 is YFSETQ. The V gene end was trimmed by 0 bases and the J gene end by 9 bases; junction bases not matched to a gene: 11. This CDR3 contains 17 residues. CDR3 sequence reads: CASSLGTGLAAGAEQFF. The sequenced part of the CDR3 DNA is TGCGCCAGCAGCTTGGGTACGGGACTAGCGGCGGGAGCTGAG. Looking up the rest from reference TRBV5-1 and TRBJ2-1 gives the full variable domain: KAGVTQTPRYLIKTRGQQVTLSCSPISGHRSVSWYQQTPGQGLQFLFEYFSETQRNKGNFPGRFSGRQFSNSRSEMNVSTLELGDSALYLCASSLGTGLAAGAEQFFGPGTRLTVL.

As regards this clone: The CDR3 end is not reached by the read, which stops 3 residues before it; the germline J gene fills it in. This chain uses TRBV5-4 with TRBJ2-7, with 11 bases matching TRBD1. Per the germline V gene, CDR1 is SGHNT and CDR2 is YYREEE (reference sequence). Trimming took 0 bases from V and 6 from J; bases not matched to a gene: 8. The CDR3 is 16 residues long. CDR3 sequence reads: CASSLGGTGGSLEQYF. The covered CDR3 bases are TGTGCCAGCAGCTTGGGAGGGACAGGGGGGTCCCTCGAG.

Worth noting for this clone: The junction departs from the called germline gene at one end, perhaps through a read error. The missing CDR3 end, 3 residues past where the read stops, is filled in from the germline J gene. V and J are TRBV7-9 and TRBJ2-5, with D possibly TRBD1 on 7 matching bases. In germline, CDR1 is SEHNR, CDR2 FQNEAQ (reference sequence). The CDR3 sequence is 14 residues long. This CDR3 is CSSSQGGREETQYF. The part of the CDR3 DNA that was read is TGTTCCAGCAGCCAGGGGGGTAGGGAAGAGACC.

In the case of this clone: Sequencing ends 3 residues short of the CDR3 end; the germline J gene provides the rest. The rearrangement uses TRBV14 and TRBJ2-3; tentative D call: TRBD2 (5 bases). The CDR3 contains 16 residues. CDR1 is SGHDN, CDR2 FVKESK, per germline. V was shortened by 0 bases and J by 1 base, with 11 bases between the two germline ends. Incomplete CDR3 DNA: TGTGCCAGCAGCCAAGATCTTTACGGGGGCACAGATACG. As protein: CASSQDLYGGTDT. The complete CDR3 reads CASSQDLYGGTDTQYF. Full variable domain (rest looked up from reference TRBV14 and TRBJ2-3): EAGVTQFPSHSVIEKGQTVTLRCDPISGHDNLYWYRRVMGKEIKFLLHFVKESKQDESGMPNNRFLAERTGGTYSTLKVQPAELEDSGVYFCASSQDLYGGTDTQYFGPGTRLTVL.

A note on this clone: With the read ending 3 residues before the CDR3 end, the germline J gene is used to fill in that end. The V call is TRBV19, the J call TRBJ2-4; TRBD1 is a possible D gene (5 bases). Germline V CDR1 and CDR2: LNHDA, SQIVND (reference sequence). This CDR3 is 12 amino acids long. The CDR3 loop reads CASQPGNYGQYF. CDR3 DNA, as far as it was read: TGTGCCAGTCAACCAGGGAACTATGGT.

On this clone itself: The read is 3 residues too short to cover the CDR3 end, so that end is filled in from the germline J gene. The rearrangement uses TRBV6-1 and TRBJ2-5; D gene unclear. The germline V gene has CDR1 MNHNS and CDR2 SASEGT. Trimming pared 2 bases from V and 0 bases from J, leaving 7 bases between. This CDR3 is built from 14 residues. CDR3 region: CASSEYLYQETQYF. The covered CDR3 bases are TGTGCCAGCAGTGAATATCTGTACCAAGAGACC.

A remark on this clone: The read comes to an end 3 residues before the CDR3 does, leaving the germline J gene to fill in the end. The chain employs TRBV30 and TRBJ1-6; 7 nucleotides agree with TRBD1. There are 13 residues in the CDR3. Germline V gene sequence: CDR1 GTSNPN, CDR2 SVGIG (reference sequence). V lost 2 bases and J lost 6; bases outside the gene matches: 1. The CDR3 DNA, read in part, is TGTGCCTGGAGTAGGGACAGTAATTCACCC. Translated: CAWSRDSNSP. The complete CDR3 sequence is CAWSRDSNSPLHF.

Worth noting for this clone: Read data end 3 residues before the CDR3 end; the end is taken from the germline J gene. This chain uses TRBV7-9 with TRBJ2-4; D gene unclear. From germline, CDR1 is SEHNR and CDR2 FQNEAQ (reference sequence). The CDR3 length is 13 residues. CDR3 amino acids: CASSATYSYGQYF. Incomplete CDR3 DNA: TGTGCCAGCAGCGCAACCTACAGCTATGGT.

Points on this clone: The DNA ends 3 residues before the CDR3 does, and the rest of the CDR3 is filled in from the germline J gene. V and J are TRBV20-1 and TRBJ2-3, with 9 bases fitting TRBD2. The V gene end was trimmed by 5 bases and the J gene end by 1 base; junction bases not matched to a gene: 7. The CDR3 is 15 amino acids. Germline V gene lookup returns CDR1 DFQATT and CDR2 SNEGSKA (reference sequence). The sequenced part of the CDR3 DNA is TGCAGTGCTTACCAACTAGCGGGTGGCACAGATACG. Translated, it gives CSAYQLAGGTDT. The full CDR3 reads CSAYQLAGGTDTQYF.

With respect to this clone: Coverage ceases 3 residues before the CDR3 finishes, and the germline J gene fills in the end. The V gene is TRBV7-6, the J gene TRBJ2-4; 13 bases align to TRBD2. From germline, CDR1 is SGHVS and CDR2 FNYEAQ. CDR3 length: 13 amino acids. The CDR3 is CASSETSGGIQYF. The CDR3 bases that were read are TGTGCCAGCAGCGAGACTAGCGGGGGGATT.

In regard to this clone: The CDR3 end lies 3 residues beyond the end of the read and is filled in from the germline J gene. The chain is built from TRBV5-1 and TRBJ1-1; D remains unclear. This CDR3 is 14 amino acids long. Deletions cut 5 bases from V and 5 bases from J, with 16 bases between. Germline assignment: CDR1 SGHRS and CDR2 YFSETQ. This chain's CDR3 is CASSLTVTGTEAFF. CDR3 DNA (partial): TGCGCCAGCAGTCTCACGGTTACGGGGACTGAA. Based on the CDR3 plus reference TRBV5-1 and TRBJ1-1, the full variable domain is KAGVTQTPRYLIKTRGQQVTLSCSPISGHRSVSWYQQTPGQGLQFLFEYFSETQRNKGNFPGRFSGRQFSNSRSEMNVSTLELGDSALYLCASSLTVTGTEAFFGQGTRLTVV.

For this clone: The read halts 3 residues ahead of the CDR3 end, with the missing end drawn from the germline J gene. The V call is TRBV7-9, the J call TRBJ2-3; D may be TRBD2 (6 bases). The CDR3 consists of 15 residues. Germline values: CDR1 SEHNR, CDR2 FQNEAQ (reference sequence). CDR3 bases read: TGTGCCAGCAGCTTAAGGAGGGGCGGTCAAGAGACG. It translates to CASSLRRGGQET. The CDR3 as a whole reads CASSLRRGGQETQYF. Full variable domain (rest looked up from reference TRBV7-9 and TRBJ2-3): DTGVSQNPRHKITKRGQNVTFRCDPISEHNRLYWYRQTLGQGPEFLTYFQNEAQLEKSRLLSDRFSAERPKGSFSTLEIQRTEQGDSAMYLCASSLRRGGQETQYFGPGTRLTVL.

In regard to this clone: Coverage ceases 3 residues before the CDR3 finishes, and the germline J gene fills in the end. The chain recombines TRBV10-1 with TRBJ2-1, with TRBD2 matching over 14 bases. CDR3 length: 16 amino acids. Losses at the gene ends were 4 bases for V and 6 bases for J; bases not matched to a gene: 5. Germline V lookup: CDR1 WNHNN, CDR2 SYGVQD (reference sequence). The covered CDR3 bases are TGCGCCAGCAGTGCTCCCGGGACTAGCGGGAGCAATGAG. Amino acids: CASSAPGTSGSNE. The whole CDR3 protein reads CASSAPGTSGSNEQFF.

As concerns this clone: Sequencing ends 3 residues short of the CDR3 end; the germline J gene provides the rest. V is TRBV5-1 and J is TRBJ2-1; tentatively, D is TRBD2 (7 bases). Trimming pared 7 bases from V and 3 bases from J, leaving 17 bases between. Per the germline V gene, CDR1 is SGHRS and CDR2 is YFSETQ. There are 15 residues in the CDR3. The CDR3 is CASPRGALDYNEQFF. The covered CDR3 bases are TGCGCCAGCCCCCGGGGGGCCCTTGACTACAATGAG.

On this clone: Read coverage stops 3 residues before the CDR3 terminus; the germline J gene supplies the remainder. The chain couples TRBV19 to TRBJ1-2; perhaps TRBD1 as D (5 bases). Germline V gene lookup returns CDR1 LNHDA and CDR2 SQIVND (reference sequence). This CDR3 contains 16 residues. The CDR3 bases that were read are TGTGCCAGTAGTGACCCGGGACTAGCTGGAGCCTACGAC. Its protein product is CASSDPGLAGAYD. In full, the CDR3 is CASSDPGLAGAYDYTF.

In regard to this clone: Read sequence stops 3 residues before the CDR3 end, and the germline J gene provides the missing end. This chain joins TRBV3-1 (or the pseudogene TRBV3-2) and TRBJ1-1; 8 bases agree with TRBD1. The CDR3 is 14 residues long. Germline V lookup: CDR1 LGHDT, CDR2 YNNKEL (reference sequence). With 4 bases clipped from V and 5 bases from J, the junction kept 6 bases outside the gene matches. CDR3 loop: CASSPDRVSTEAFF. The part of the CDR3 DNA that was read is TGTGCCAGCAGCCCGGACAGGGTCTCGACTGAA.

Comments on this clone: Read sequence stops 3 residues before the CDR3 end, and the germline J gene provides the missing end. This chain connects TRBV7-6 to TRBJ1-2, with D uncertain. Germline loops: CDR1 SGHVS, CDR2 FNYEAQ. The CDR3 covers 17 residues. This chain's CDR3 is CASSLIQTTSGSYDYTF. CDR3 bases read: TGTGCCAGCAGCTTGATCCAAACAACTAGCGGCTCCTACGAC.

With regard to this clone: The read falls 3 residues short of the CDR3 end, and the missing part is taken from the germline J gene. This chain uses TRBV7-2 with TRBJ1-1, with D hard to call. The V gene's germline CDR1 is SGHTA and CDR2 FQGNSA. The CDR3 spans 13 residues. V was trimmed by 2 bases and J by 3 bases, leaving 7 bases between them. The CDR3 protein is CASSLMSDTEAFF. The sequenced CDR3 bases are TGTGCCAGCAGCTTAATGTCAGACACTGAA.

About this clone: The CDR3 end is not reached by the read, which stops 3 residues before it; the germline J gene fills it in. The rearrangement uses TRBV10-3 and TRBJ1-4, with unresolved D. CDR3 size: 13 residues. CDR1 and CDR2 from the germline V gene are ENHRY and SYGVKD. Here the CDR3 reads CAINRTPNSPLFF. The sequenced part of the CDR3 DNA is TGTGCCATCAATAGGACTCCTAATTCACCA.

With regard to this clone: The read finishes 3 residues shy of the CDR3 end, and the germline J gene is used to complete it. J is TRBJ2-1 and V is TRBV29-1, with 7 bases lining up with TRBD1. V trimming: 2 bases; J trimming: 3 bases; junction bases outside the gene matches: 10. This CDR3 contains 16 residues. CDR1 is SQVTM, CDR2 ANQGSEA, per germline. CDR3 DNA, as far as it was read: TGCAGCGTTGAAAGGCTCACAGGGGCTGGCTACAATGAG. Protein product: CSVERLTGAGYNE. The CDR3 in its entirety is CSVERLTGAGYNEQFF.

Concerning this clone: The read is 3 residues too short to cover the CDR3 end, so that end is filled in from the germline J gene. V is TRBV18 and J is TRBJ1-1; maybe TRBD1 (6 bases). Germline lookup yields CDR1 KGHSH and CDR2 LQKENI. V lost 6 bases and J lost 4, with 12 bases in between. The CDR3 has 13 amino acids. The DNA read from the CDR3 is TGTGCCAGCTCCGGAGGGGGTAGCACTGAA. Translation: CASSGGGSTE. The complete CDR3 sequence is CASSGGGSTEAFF.

As to this clone: The read halts 3 residues ahead of the CDR3 end, with the missing end drawn from the germline J gene. The chain employs TRBV5-1 and TRBJ2-5; 9 bases align to TRBD2. J gave up 5 bases and V 7 bases, and 9 bases lay outside the gene matches. Germline CDR1 and CDR2: SGHRS and YFSETQ. The CDR3 is 14 amino acids. This CDR3 reads CASGLAGLKETQYF. The DNA read from the CDR3 is TGCGCCAGCGGCCTAGCGGGGCTGAAGGAGACC.

A note on this clone: The read ends 3 residues shy of where the CDR3 ends; the end is completed using the germline J gene. Other DNA sequences in the sample encode the same CDR3. The genes are TRBV18 and TRBJ2-1; 9 nucleotides align to TRBD2. The CDR3 covers 14 residues. The J segment lost 3 bases and the V segment lost 5 bases, leaving 2 bases of the junction unmatched. CDR1 and CDR2 from the germline V gene are KGHSH and LQKENI. Here the CDR3 reads CASSSTSGYNEQFF. CDR3 DNA (partial): TGTGCCAGCTCATCGACTAGCGGCTACAATGAG. The whole variable domain, remainder taken from reference TRBV18 and TRBJ2-1, is NAGVMQNPRHLVRRRGQEARLRCSPMKGHSHVYWYRQLPEEGLKFMVYLQKENIIDESGMPKERFSAEFPKEGPSILRIQQVVRGDSAAYFCASSSTSGYNEQFFGPGTRLTVL.

Regarding this clone: The read ends 3 residues shy of where the CDR3 ends; the end is completed using the germline J gene. The chain uses TRBV2 and TRBJ2-4, with D perhaps TRBD2 (6 bases). CDR1 and CDR2 (germline): SNHLY, FYNNEI. CDR3 size: 13 residues. V was cut by 5 bases and J by 9 bases, with 14 bases left in between. CDR3: CASSLTRVGIQYF. The sequenced part of the CDR3 DNA is TGTGCCAGCAGTCTGACTAGGGTCGGCATT. The full variable domain, in which reference TRBV2 and TRBJ2-4 provide the parts outside the CDR3, is EPEVTQTPSHQVTQMGQEVILRCVPISNHLYFYWYRQILGQKVEFLVSFYNNEISEKSEIFDDQFSVERPDGSNFTLKIRSTKLEDSAMYFCASSLTRVGIQYFGAGTRLSVL.

On this clone: The CDR3 extends 3 residues past the end of the read, so its final part is completed from the germline J gene. The chain uses TRBV19 and TRBJ2-3; D not resolved. The CDR3 extends over 14 amino acids. The germline V gene encodes CDR1 LNHDA and CDR2 SQIVND (reference sequence). The sequenced CDR3 bases are TGTGCCAGTAGTATAGACAGGTGGAATCAGCCG. Protein product: CASSIDRWNQP. The CDR3 in its entirety is CASSIDRWNQPQYF.

Comments on this clone: The read ends 3 residues early relative to the CDR3; the germline J gene fills the gap. The chain carries TRBV7-3 and TRBJ2-3; D is possibly TRBD2 (6 bases). The CDR3 has 13 amino acids. V gave up 3 bases and J gave up 3 bases, with 7 bases separating them. Germline loops: CDR1 SGHTA, CDR2 FQGTGA. The CDR3 DNA, read in part, is TGTGCCAGCAGCTTTGGGGGGACAGATACG. This codes for CASSFGGTDT. The CDR3 reads in full as CASSFGGTDTQYF.

A note on this clone: The CDR3 is cut off 3 residues early in the read; its end comes from the germline J gene. The chain uses TRBV30 and TRBJ2-4; 15 bases map to TRBD2. This CDR3 region has 14 residues. The germline V gene encodes CDR1 GTSNPN and CDR2 SVGIG (reference sequence). The CDR3 is CAWRGGTSGRSQYF. The part of the CDR3 DNA that was read is TGTGCCTGGAGGGGCGGGACTAGCGGGAGGAGT.

Note on this clone: The read stops 3 residues short of the end of the CDR3; the missing end is completed from the germline J gene. The rearrangement links TRBV20-1 to TRBJ2-5; maybe TRBD1 (5 bases). In germline, CDR1 is DFQATT, CDR2 SNEGSKA (reference sequence). The CDR3 totals 12 residues. Trimming cost V 6 bases and J 5 bases, with 13 bases left between them. CDR3 protein: CSALTGLETQYF. The covered CDR3 bases are TGCAGTGCCCTTACAGGCCTTGAGACC.

A word on this clone: The CDR3 extends 3 residues past the end of the read, so its final part is completed from the germline J gene. The V and J genes are TRBV5-1 and TRBJ1-1; D is undetermined. Germline V gene sequence: CDR1 SGHRS, CDR2 YFSETQ. The CDR3 has 14 residues. The V gene lost 1 base and the J gene lost 5 bases, with 12 bases spanning the gap. The CDR3 protein is CASSLTGTGTEAFF. The sequenced part of the CDR3 DNA is TGCGCCAGCAGCTTGACCGGAACGGGGACTGAA.